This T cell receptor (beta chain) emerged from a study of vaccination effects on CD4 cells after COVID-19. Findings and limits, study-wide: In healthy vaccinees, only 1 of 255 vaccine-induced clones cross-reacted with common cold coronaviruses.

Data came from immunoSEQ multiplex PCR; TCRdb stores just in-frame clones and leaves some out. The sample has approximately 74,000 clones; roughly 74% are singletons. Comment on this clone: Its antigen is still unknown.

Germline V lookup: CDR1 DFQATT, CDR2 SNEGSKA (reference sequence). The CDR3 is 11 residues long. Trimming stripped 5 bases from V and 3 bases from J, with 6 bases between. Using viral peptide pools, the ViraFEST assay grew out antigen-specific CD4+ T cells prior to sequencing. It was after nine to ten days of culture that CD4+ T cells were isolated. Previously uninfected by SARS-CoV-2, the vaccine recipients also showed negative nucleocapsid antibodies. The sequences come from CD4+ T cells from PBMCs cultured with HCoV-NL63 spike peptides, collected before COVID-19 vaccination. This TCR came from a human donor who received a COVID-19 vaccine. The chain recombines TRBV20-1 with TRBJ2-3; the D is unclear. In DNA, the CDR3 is TGCAGTGCTGATAATACAGATACGCAGTATTTT. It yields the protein CSADNTDTQYF.